This T cell receptor beta chain comes out of a study of cytomegalovirus exposure and HLA in healthy donors. PCR employed 60 Vbeta and 13 Jbeta primers. Data came from immunoSEQ multiplex PCR; TCRdb stores just in-frame clones and leaves some out. The sample records about 120,000 clones, 55% to 65% being singletons. Trimming pared 0 bases from V and 4 bases from J, leaving 10 bases between. CDR1 and CDR2 (germline): MNHEY, SMNVEV (reference sequence). The length of the CDR3 is 14 residues. The chain uses TRBV27 and TRBJ2-7; tentatively, D is TRBD2 (5 bases). Sequencing was performed on PBMCs. This receptor was taken from a woman aged 40 to 49 in good health and CMV-seropositive. CDR3 residues: CASSLSGRHYEQYF. The CDR3 nucleotides read TGTGCCAGCAGTTTATCGGGGAGACATTACGAGCAGTACTTC.